This T cell receptor beta chain comes out of a study of cytomegalovirus exposure and HLA in healthy donors. This clone was counted a few times. As yet, its antigen is unknown. PCR used 60 Vbeta primers and 13 Jbeta primers. Data came from immunoSEQ multiplex PCR; TCRdb stores just in-frame clones and leaves some out. The data hold more than 200,000 clones, with about three quarters observed a single time. Trimming took 7 bases from V and 0 from J; bases not matched to a gene: 3. Germline V gives CDR1 SNHLY, CDR2 FYNNEI. The CDR3 extends over 14 amino acids. Overall study findings and caveats: TCR beta chains numbering about 160 were designated cytomegalovirus-associated. Apparent HLA restriction characterized most CMV-associated TCR beta chains in a later analysis. TCR beta chain V- and J-gene trimming was linked, in a later analysis, to a missense variant in DCLRE1C.

This chain connects TRBV2 to TRBJ2-7, with 10 nucleotides matching TRBD2. The clonotype comes from a male donor in good health and CMV-seronegative. Sequenced material: PBMCs. The CDR3 is CASNGLAASYEQYF. In nucleotides, the CDR3 is TGTGCCAGCAATGGACTAGCGGCCTCCTACGAGCAGTACTTC.